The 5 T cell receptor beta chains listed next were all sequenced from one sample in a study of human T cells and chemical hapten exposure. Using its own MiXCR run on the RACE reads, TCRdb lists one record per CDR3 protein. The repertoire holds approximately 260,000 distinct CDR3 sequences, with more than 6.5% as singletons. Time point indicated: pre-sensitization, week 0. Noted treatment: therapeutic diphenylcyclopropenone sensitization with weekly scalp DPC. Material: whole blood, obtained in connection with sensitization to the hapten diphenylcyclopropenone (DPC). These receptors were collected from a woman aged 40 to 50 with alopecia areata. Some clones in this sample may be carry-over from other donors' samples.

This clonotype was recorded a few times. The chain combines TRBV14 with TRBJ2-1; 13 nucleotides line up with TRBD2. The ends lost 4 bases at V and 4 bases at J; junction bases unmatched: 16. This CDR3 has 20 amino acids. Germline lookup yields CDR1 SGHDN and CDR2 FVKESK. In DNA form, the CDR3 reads TGTGCCAGCAGCCCCCTGGGACGGCTGAAACTAGCGGGAGGGTACAATGAGCAGTTCTTC. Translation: CASSPLGRLKLAGGYNEQFF.

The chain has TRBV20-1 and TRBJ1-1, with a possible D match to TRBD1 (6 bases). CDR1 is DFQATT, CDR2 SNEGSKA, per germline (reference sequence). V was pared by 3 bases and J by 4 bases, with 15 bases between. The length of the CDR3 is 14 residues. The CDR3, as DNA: TGCAGTGCTAGGGACACAGGGTTCGGCACTGAAGCTTTCTTT. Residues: CSARDTGFGTEAFF.

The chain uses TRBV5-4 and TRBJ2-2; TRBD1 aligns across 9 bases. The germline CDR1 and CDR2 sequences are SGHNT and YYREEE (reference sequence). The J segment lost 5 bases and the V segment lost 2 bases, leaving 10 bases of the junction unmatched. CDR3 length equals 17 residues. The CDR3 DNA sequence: TGTGCCAGCAGCTTTCCTCCGGGACAGGGAGCGACCGGGGAGCTGTTTTTT. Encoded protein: CASSFPPGQGATGELFF.

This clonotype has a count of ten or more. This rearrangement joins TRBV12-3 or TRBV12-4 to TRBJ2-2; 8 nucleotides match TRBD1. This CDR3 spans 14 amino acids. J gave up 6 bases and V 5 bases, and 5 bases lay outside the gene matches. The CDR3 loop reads CASSLRTGSGELFF. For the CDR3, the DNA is TGTGCCAGCAGTCTGCGGACAGGGTCCGGGGAGCTGTTTTTT.

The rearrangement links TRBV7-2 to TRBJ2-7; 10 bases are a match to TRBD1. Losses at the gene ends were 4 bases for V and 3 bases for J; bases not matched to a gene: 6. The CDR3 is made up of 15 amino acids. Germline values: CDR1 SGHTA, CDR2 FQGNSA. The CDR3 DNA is TGTGCCAGCAGCTGGCCCGGGACAGGGGTCTACGAGCAGTACTTC. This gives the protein CASSWPGTGVYEQYF.